These 14 T cell receptor beta chains were sequenced from one sample in a study of response to subunit inactivated influenza vaccine. TCRdb re-analysed the RT-PCR reads in MiXCR, keeping a single row per CDR3 protein. The table has roughly 570,000 distinct CDR3 sequences, 13% seen once. Sample: PBMCs from blood, taken roughly 48 days after vaccination. These receptors originate from a man between 45 and 60 years old who received an inactivated influenza vaccine.

This chain joins TRBV20-1 and TRBJ2-1; 12 bases line up with TRBD2. Germline V gene data show CDR1 as DFQATT and CDR2 as SNEGSKA (reference sequence). V lost 4 bases to trimming and J lost 14 bases; unmatched junction nucleotides: 12. This CDR3 contains 14 residues. The CDR3 DNA sequence: TGCAGTGCTATAGGACTTGGACTAGCGGGACAGAAGTTCTTC. Protein sequence: CSAIGLGLAGQKFF.

The genes are TRBV20-1 and TRBJ2-7, with D possibly matching TRBD2 (6 bases). This CDR3 comprises 15 residues. Trimming removed 3 bases from V and 3 bases from J, with 18 bases in between. The V gene's germline CDR1 is DFQATT and CDR2 SNEGSKA (reference sequence). The DNA of the CDR3 is TGCAGTGCTAGCCTGGCGGGAAAGGTCGGCTACGAGCAGTACTTC. Protein sequence: CSASLAGKVGYEQYF.

The V call is TRBV7-8, the J call TRBJ2-7; D might be TRBD1 (5 bases). This CDR3 spans 13 amino acids. Trimming stripped 1 base from V and 5 bases from J, with 9 bases between. Germline V gene data show CDR1 as SGHVS and CDR2 as FQNEAQ. CDR3 amino acids: CASSLEGADEQYF. In DNA form, the CDR3 reads TGTGCCAGCAGCTTAGAAGGGGCGGACGAGCAGTACTTC.

This clonotype came up a few times. V is TRBV12-3 or TRBV12-4 and J is TRBJ1-2; D gene uncertain. V dropped 1 base and J dropped 0 bases, with 6 bases sitting between them. The CDR3 consists of 14 residues. The CDR3, as DNA: TGTGCCAGCAGTTTAGGTCAGCCTAACTATGGCTACACCTTC. Its translation: CASSLGQPNYGYTF.

V is TRBV15 and J is TRBJ1-1; 8 bases fit TRBD1. This CDR3 is 13 amino acids long. The germline V gene encodes CDR1 LNHNV and CDR2 YYDKDF (reference sequence). Trimming took 4 bases from V and 11 from J; bases not matched to a gene: 9. For the CDR3, the DNA is TGTGCCACCAGCAAGACAGGGGCTATTGGCGCTTTCTTT. Its protein is CATSKTGAIGAFF.

Of note for this clonotype: A junction boundary mismatches the germline segment, possibly from a read error. V and J are TRBV15 and TRBJ1-4; perhaps TRBD1 as D (6 bases). CDR3 length equals 14 residues. Germline CDR1 is LNHNV and CDR2 is YYDKDF (reference sequence). The CDR3 loop reads CATSRVPRGEKLSF. The CDR3 DNA reads TGTGCCACCAGCAGAGTACCCAGGGGTGAAAAACTGTCTTTT.

J is TRBJ2-3 and V is TRBV28, with D uncertain. The CDR3 runs 14 residues. CDR1 MDHEN and CDR2 SYDVKM come from the germline V gene. V was clipped by 7 bases and J by 0 bases, with 11 bases between them. Written as DNA, the CDR3 is TGTGCCAGCATCTCCGGGTTAAGCACAGATACGCAGTATTTT. Amino acids: CASISGLSTDTQYF.

The V gene is TRBV6-5, the J gene TRBJ2-7; D unresolved. V was shortened by 0 bases and J by 2 bases, with 17 bases between the two germline ends. Germline loops: CDR1 MNHEY, CDR2 SVGAGI. The CDR3 spans 17 residues. The CDR3 DNA sequence: TGTGCCAGCAGTTACTCTCGGCCGAGGACGGAAACCTACGAGCAGTACTTC. It specifies CASSYSRPRTETYEQYF.

This clonotype has just a few counts. The chain is built from TRBV12-3 or TRBV12-4 and TRBJ1-2, with D possibly TRBD1 on 5 matching bases. The CDR3 sequence is 11 residues long. V was shortened by 6 bases and J by 5 bases, with 7 bases between the two germline ends. Written as DNA, the CDR3 is TGTGCCAGCAGCCGACAGTATGGCTACACCTTC. Its protein product is CASSRQYGYTF.

V gene TRBV7-6 combines with J gene TRBJ2-7, with a tentative D call TRBD2 (5 bases). The CDR3 totals 14 residues. Deletions cut 5 bases from V and 3 bases from J, with 14 bases between. In germline, CDR1 is SGHVS, CDR2 FNYEAQ. This CDR3 is CASSPPGSHYEQYF. For the CDR3, the DNA is TGTGCCAGCAGCCCACCGGGATCCCACTACGAGCAGTACTTC. The whole variable domain, filled in from reference TRBV7-6 and TRBJ2-7, reads GAGVSQSPRYKVTKRGQDVALRCDPISGHVSLYWYRQALGQGPEFLTYFNYEAQQDKSGLPNDRFSAERPEGSISTLTIQRTEQRDSAMYRCASSPPGSHYEQYFGPGTRLTVT.

This clonotype showed up many times. The chain links TRBV29-1 to TRBJ2-7; 7 bases align to TRBD1. The CDR3 extends over 12 amino acids. Germline CDR1 is SQVTM and CDR2 is ANQGSEA. V lost 5 bases and J lost 7; bases outside the gene matches: 8. CDR3 amino acids: CSVQWTGEEQYF. DNA of the CDR3: TGCAGCGTTCAATGGACAGGCGAAGAGCAGTACTTC.

The rearrangement links TRBV3-1 to TRBJ1-4; D not certain. Germline CDR1 LGHDT, CDR2 YNNKEL (reference sequence). The CDR3 extends over 17 amino acids. V lost 0 bases to trimming and J lost 0 bases, with 11 bases between them. The chain's CDR3 is CASSQDPHDATNEKLFF. The CDR3 DNA reads as TGTGCCAGCAGCCAAGATCCCCATGACGCAACTAATGAAAAACTGTTTTTT.

This clonotype was recorded at least ten times. The genes are TRBV10-3 and TRBJ1-1; D is unresolved. Trimming took 0 bases from V and 3 from J, leaving 8 bases between them. The CDR3 loop spans 14 amino acids. From germline, CDR1 is ENHRY and CDR2 SYGVKD. The CDR3 is CAISESDGYTEAFF. The CDR3 coding sequence is TGTGCCATCAGTGAGTCAGACGGGTACACTGAAGCTTTCTTT.

J is TRBJ2-5 and V is TRBV27; D is unclear. The V gene's germline CDR1 is MNHEY and CDR2 SMNVEV (reference sequence). V was trimmed by 6 bases and J by 4 bases, leaving 15 bases between them. The CDR3 has 14 amino acids. The chain's CDR3 is CASSPVAPTETQYF. The CDR3 DNA sequence: TGTGCCAGCAGCCCCGTCGCCCCAACAGAGACCCAGTACTTC.